The 2 T cell receptor beta chains below were found in one sample sequenced in a study of regulatory T cells in long-lasting Graves disease. The authors built TCR beta libraries using iRepertoire HTBI primers and Arm-PCR of CDR3 regions. TCRdb called the multiplex PCR reads again in MiXCR, with one record for every CDR3 protein. The sample includes approximately 400,000 distinct CDR3 sequences, over 12% of them seen just once. As for time point: newly diagnosed GD, antithyroid drugs for less than 3 months. After RNA was extracted from PBMCs, the TCR library was made from it. These data are also associated with another study on T cells in Graves' hyperthyroidism and ophthalmopathy.

Material: peripheral blood mononuclear cells (PBMCs), obtained at new diagnosis, from a patient treated with antithyroid drugs. These receptor sequences come from a woman in her thirties or forties with Graves disease.

The chain employs TRBV11-2 and TRBJ2-2, with unresolved D. Germline-derived CDR1 and CDR2 are SGHAT and FQNNGV. The V and J ends lost 2 bases and 0 bases respectively, with 10 bases between them. The CDR3 consists of 16 residues. CDR3 in amino acids: CASSLYPAPNTGELFF. DNA for the CDR3: TGTGCCAGCAGCTTATATCCAGCGCCGAACACCGGGGAGCTGTTTTTT.

The chain recombines TRBV9 with TRBJ1-6; 7 nucleotides match TRBD1. Germline values: CDR1 SGDLS, CDR2 YYNGEE. V lost 0 bases, J lost 5 bases, and 8 bases stayed unmatched. CDR3 length: 17 amino acids. The CDR3 sequence is CASSVGEPTGDNSPLHF. The CDR3 DNA reads as TGTGCCAGCAGCGTAGGGGAACCCACAGGGGATAATTCACCCCTCCACTTT.